Presented here are 8 T cell receptor beta chains from one specimen sequenced in a study of cytomegalovirus exposure and HLA in healthy donors. The PCR was carried out with 60 Vbeta primers and 13 Jbeta primers. Sequenced by immunoSEQ multiplex PCR; TCRdb stores in-frame clones only, minus some. The sample carries approximately 180,000 clones, roughly 86% recorded once. The specimen was PBMCs. These receptors were obtained from a girl aged 10 to 17 in good health and CMV-seropositive.

The chain has TRBV5-1 and TRBJ2-2, with D possibly matching TRBD2 (5 bases). V was pared by 2 bases and J by 6 bases, with 14 bases between. CDR1 is SGHRS and CDR2 is YFSETQ in the germline V gene. The CDR3 has 15 amino acids. The CDR3 loop is CASSLPDYGAGELFF. The CDR3 DNA is TGCGCCAGCAGCTTACCAGATTACGGGGCCGGGGAGCTGTTTTTT. Supplemented by reference TRBV5-1 and TRBJ2-2, the full variable domain reads KAGVTQTPRYLIKTRGQQVTLSCSPISGHRSVSWYQQTPGQGLQFLFEYFSETQRNKGNFPGRFSGRQFSNSRSEMNVSTLELGDSALYLCASSLPDYGAGELFFGEGSRLTVL.

The V gene is TRBV10-3, the J gene TRBJ2-7, with 8 bases fitting TRBD1. The CDR3 is 15 residues long. J gave up 3 bases and V 3 bases, and 7 bases lay outside the gene matches. Germline V gene data show CDR1 as ENHRY and CDR2 as SYGVKD. CDR3 DNA sequence: TGTGCCATCAGTGAAGGAGACAGGGGATTCTACGAGCAGTACTTC. The encoded protein is CAISEGDRGFYEQYF.

The chain carries TRBV27 and TRBJ2-1; D is possibly TRBD2 (7 bases). The CDR3 consists of 17 residues. Germline loops: CDR1 MNHEY, CDR2 SMNVEV (reference sequence). The germline V and J ends were trimmed by 5 bases and 8 bases, with 25 bases remaining between them. Written as DNA, the CDR3 is TGTGCCAGCAGTCCCACCCGGGGGAGGGGGAATGAGGATGAGCAGTTCTTC. It yields the protein CASSPTRGRGNEDEQFF.

This chain links TRBV5-4 with TRBJ2-5, with a possible D match to TRBD1 (5 bases). This CDR3 comprises 13 residues. V was trimmed by 0 bases and J by 6 bases, leaving 9 bases between them. Germline CDR1 reads SGHNT; CDR2 reads YYREEE (reference sequence). CDR3 sequence (DNA): TGTGCCAGCAGCTTGGAGGGGTGGAAGACCCAGTACTTC. Amino acids: CASSLEGWKTQYF.

The rearrangement joins TRBV4-1 to TRBJ1-2; 8 positions match TRBD1. Germline trimming cut 1 base from V and 8 bases from J; bases unmatched to any gene: 3. Germline V gene lookup returns CDR1 MGHRA and CDR2 YSYEKL. This CDR3 comprises 13 residues. CDR3 sequence: CASSQGSGGGYTF. The CDR3 nucleotides read TGCGCCAGCAGCCAAGGATCAGGGGGCGGCTACACCTTC.

CDR3 loop: CASSYIQGVNSYEQYF. The DNA for the CDR3 is TGTGCCAGCAGCTACATACAGGGGGTGAACTCCTACGAGCAGTACTTC. The rearrangement uses TRBV13 and TRBJ2-5, with 8 bases identical to TRBD1. The J call may be wrong; the DNA end is better matched by TRBJ2-7. There are 16 residues in the CDR3. From germline, CDR1 is PRHDT and CDR2 FYEKMQ (reference sequence).

A remark on this clone: The same CDR3 arises from other DNA sequences in this sample as well. The chain recombines TRBV5-1 with TRBJ2-4, with TRBD1 matching over 9 bases. Germline V CDR1 and CDR2: SGHRS, YFSETQ. V lost 3 bases and J lost 1; bases outside the gene matches: 2. CDR3 length equals 15 residues. CDR3 sequence: CASSSDRGAKNIQYF. The CDR3 DNA sequence: TGCGCCAGCAGCTCAGACAGGGGGGCCAAAAACATTCAGTACTTC.

The chain links TRBV27 to TRBJ2-2; tentative D call: TRBD1 (5 bases). Germline V gives CDR1 MNHEY, CDR2 SMNVEV (reference sequence). The V end was cut by 2 bases, the J end by 5 bases, with 12 bases between. There are 15 residues in the CDR3. Here the CDR3 reads CASSLTGLFTGELFF. The DNA for the CDR3 is TGTGCCAGCAGTTTAACAGGATTGTTTACCGGGGAGCTGTTTTTT.